Shown below are 6 T cell receptor beta chains from a single sample sequenced in a study of early T cells in non-severe SARS-CoV-2 infection. TCRdb passed the 5' RACE reads through MiXCR, listing each CDR3 protein once. The table shows tens of thousands of distinct CDR3 sequences, with around a tenth occurring only once. The sample here was whole blood, taken at baseline. Receptors originate from an adult who was a healthcare worker with PCR-confirmed SARS-CoV-2 infection or an uninfected control (not recorded which).

This chain connects TRBV29-1 to TRBJ2-1; TRBD1 aligns across 10 bases. V trimming: 7 bases; J trimming: 4 bases; junction bases outside the gene matches: 4. Germline CDR1 SQVTM, CDR2 ANQGSEA. There are 13 residues in the CDR3. The CDR3 coding sequence is TGCAGCGCCCCGGGACAGGGGTACAATGAGCAGTTCTTC. This translates into CSAPGQGYNEQFF.

This clonotype was observed many times. The chain combines TRBV20-1 with TRBJ2-5; the D gene could be TRBD1 or TRBD2 (5 bases each). Deletions cut 8 bases from V and 3 bases from J, with 22 bases between. The germline CDR1 and CDR2 sequences are DFQATT and SNEGSKA (reference sequence). This CDR3 contains 15 residues. The CDR3 loop is CSTQVVSGRKETQYF. CDR3 nucleotides: TGCAGTACCCAGGTAGTCTCGGGGCGGAAAGAGACCCAGTACTTC.

The chain recombines TRBV29-1 with TRBJ2-7; 14 nucleotides align to TRBD2. Per the germline V gene, CDR1 is SQVTM and CDR2 is ANQGSEA. Trimming removed 4 bases from V and 4 bases from J; junction bases left unmatched: 3. The CDR3 length is 14 residues. The DNA for the CDR3 is TGCAGCGTTGCGGGACTAGCGGGAGTTTACGAGCAGTACTTC. As protein: CSVAGLAGVYEQYF.

This clonotype appeared a few times. The rearrangement links TRBV6-2 or TRBV6-3 to TRBJ1-1; no clear D. Trimming removed 7 bases from V and 2 bases from J, with 14 bases in between. The CDR3 is 14 amino acids. Germline-derived CDR1 and CDR2 are MNHEY and SVGEGT. The CDR3, as DNA: TGTGCCAGCACCCACGAGGGCATTAACACTGAAGCTTTCTTT. Translating gives CASTHEGINTEAFF.

At least ten counts were recorded for this clonotype. The chain combines TRBV5-8 with TRBJ1-4, with D uncertain. The ends were cut back, 4 bases at V and 7 bases at J, with 20 bases in the middle. The CDR3 has 16 residues. The germline gives CDR1 SGHTS, CDR2 YDEGEE. CDR3 bases: TGTGCCAGCAGCCCAGCCGTGCGGGGTAGTGGTGAAAAACTGTTTTTT. Its translation: CASSPAVRGSGEKLFF.

The CDR3 sequence is CASKLGLANYGYTF. CDR3 bases: TGTGCCAGCAAATTAGGTTTAGCTAACTATGGCTACACCTTC. The V gene is TRBV2, the J gene TRBJ1-2; D is uncertain. The CDR3 is 14 residues long. CDR1 is SNHLY and CDR2 is FYNNEI in the germline V gene. V gave up 7 bases and J gave up 0 bases, with 12 bases separating them.